The clone carrying this T cell receptor (beta chain) was picked up many times. Antigen: not known. The V and J ends lost 3 bases and 9 bases respectively, with 18 bases between them. This CDR3 comprises 15 residues. Germline values: CDR1 SGHDN, CDR2 FVKESK. The data stem from a study of T cells after yellow fever vaccination. The wider study: Fractions containing few cells were prepared with SMART-Seq v4 Ultra Low Input.

Synthesis of TCR cDNA relied on 5'RACE template switching, which attached a universal primer site and UMIs. From the 5' RACE reads, TCRdb called clonotypes with MiXCR, one entry per CDR3 protein. The sample has approximately 300,000 distinct CDR3 sequences, over 10% seen once. General study points: The secondary response was weaker, and its peak arrived faster, on day 5 versus 15. Clonotypes found in both CD4 and CD8 compartments made up a small share.

The rearrangement uses TRBV14 and TRBJ2-1, with D possibly TRBD1 on 5 matching bases. The sequence was collected from a man aged 25 to 40 who received the YFV17D yellow fever vaccine. The sample consisted of CD4+ T cells sorted from PBMCs, taken 45 days after the yellow fever booster vaccination. This chain's CDR3 is CASSQRWARASEQFF. The DNA of the CDR3 is TGTGCCAGCAGCCAGAGGTGGGCCAGGGCGAGTGAGCAGTTCTTC.